The sequence of this T cell receptor beta chain was determined in a study of high-grade serous ovarian cancer treatment subgroups. The repertoire was sequenced with immunoSEQ multiplex PCR; TCRdb's copy has only in-frame clones and lacks some. The sample yields 2,500 to 3,500 clones, almost 85% seen once. The germline gives CDR1 MNHEY, CDR2 SVGAGI. CDR3 size: 15 residues. With 6 bases clipped from V and 2 bases from J, the junction kept 9 bases outside the gene matches. The tumor samples were collected prior to definitive surgery or chemotherapy. This clone was detected once. The sample was tumor tissue. This TCR was sampled from a human donor with high-grade serous ovarian cancer. The chain carries TRBV6-5 and TRBJ2-7; 8 bases match TRBD2. The CDR3 sequence: CASRTWTSPTYEQYF. The CDR3 nucleotides are TGTGCCAGCAGAACCTGGACTAGCCCCACCTACGAGCAGTACTTC.